Following are 24 T cell receptor beta chains from one sample sequenced in a study of OX40 agonist ivuxolimab in advanced cancers. The method behind the library was the immunoSEQ multiplex PCR assay. In its TCRdb copy, this immuneACCESS table keeps in-frame sequences only and misses some clones. Where compared with another copy, unresolved V genes explain less than half of these, and the others have no known cause. In all, the sample holds about 21,000 clones, and around 90% of those were seen once. Clones ranked in the top ten supply roughly 10% of the sample. The material sequenced was CD4+ or CD8+ T cells sorted from blood, taken in a trial of the OX40 agonist ivuxolimab. These receptors were obtained from an adult with an advanced solid tumor such as melanoma, head and neck, liver or kidney cancer.

This sequence joins TRBV28 and TRBJ1-4; weak D call: TRBD1 (5 bases). There are 15 residues in the CDR3. CDR1 is MDHEN and CDR2 is SYDVKM in the germline V gene. V lost 3 bases and J 1 base, leaving 9 bases between the germline ends. In DNA, the CDR3 is TGTGCCAGCAGTTTCTCTACAGGAACTAATGAAAAACTGTTTTTT. Protein sequence: CASSFSTGTNEKLFF.

The chain carries TRBV5-5 and TRBJ2-7; D possibly matches TRBD1 or TRBD2 (7 bases each). Germline V gene lookup returns CDR1 SGHKS and CDR2 YYEKEE (reference sequence). The CDR3 sequence is 16 residues long. The V end was cut by 4 bases, the J end by 5 bases, with 22 bases between. The CDR3 nucleotides are TGTGCCAGCAGCCCCCTGGGGAGGGGGCTTTATGACGAGCAGTACTTC. It encodes CASSPLGRGLYDEQYF.

The chain couples TRBV7-9 to TRBJ1-2, with D perhaps matching TRBD1 (5 bases). Germline V gene sequence: CDR1 SEHNR, CDR2 FQNEAQ (reference sequence). V gave up 1 base and J gave up 2 bases, with 11 bases separating them. CDR3 length: 15 amino acids. CDR3 protein: CASSLGQGFNYGYTF. DNA of the CDR3: TGTGCCAGCAGCTTAGGGCAGGGCTTCAACTATGGCTACACCTTC.

The chain links TRBV7-2 to TRBJ2-1; tentatively, D is TRBD2 (6 bases). The germline gives CDR1 SGHTA, CDR2 FQGNSA. V lost 1 base to trimming and J lost 4 bases, with 8 bases between them. CDR3 size: 14 residues. CDR3 DNA sequence: TGTGCCAGCAGCTTAGGGACTATTTACAATGAGCAGTTCTTC. Encoded protein: CASSLGTIYNEQFF.

The J gene is TRBJ2-3, the V gene TRBV9; TRBD2 aligns across 8 bases. The CDR3 length is 17 residues. The V gene's germline CDR1 is SGDLS and CDR2 YYNGEE. V gave up 0 bases and J gave up 3 bases; unmatched junction bases: 9. The CDR3 sequence is CASSVEGFGGGTDTQYF. In DNA form, the CDR3 reads TGTGCCAGCAGCGTAGAAGGGTTTGGCGGGGGGACAGATACGCAGTATTTT.

The chain recombines TRBV27 with TRBJ2-6, with unresolved D. V lost 5 bases and J lost 0, with 8 bases in between. This CDR3 region has 15 residues. Germline-derived CDR1 and CDR2 are MNHEY and SMNVEV (reference sequence). CDR3 loop: CASSPPGSGANVLTF. The DNA of the CDR3 is TGTGCCAGCAGTCCCCCAGGCTCTGGGGCCAACGTCCTGACTTTC.

This clone counts as medium-sized. Other nucleotide sequences from this sample produce the same CDR3. This rearrangement joins TRBV9 to TRBJ2-7; 8 bases align to TRBD1. The trim removed 0 bases at V and 2 bases at J, leaving 1 base unmatched. Germline values: CDR1 SGDLS, CDR2 YYNGEE. CDR3 length: 14 residues. Here the CDR3 reads CASSVGQGTYEQYF. As DNA, the CDR3 is TGTGCCAGCAGCGTAGGACAGGGGACCTACGAGCAGTACTTC.

This clone was seen only once. This chain links TRBV11-2 with TRBJ1-5, with 7 positions matching TRBD1. Germline trimming cut 5 bases from V and 6 bases from J; bases unmatched to any gene: 13. Germline V gives CDR1 SGHAT, CDR2 FQNNGV. The CDR3 is 16 residues long. The chain's CDR3 is CASSPRARDSPQPQHF. CDR3 in DNA: TGTGCCAGCAGCCCTCGAGCGAGGGACAGCCCTCAGCCCCAGCATTTT.

This clone was seen more than once but under ten times. This chain connects TRBV9 to TRBJ2-7; D might be TRBD1 (7 bases). This CDR3 comprises 12 residues. The V end lost 7 bases, the J end lost 5 bases, and 13 bases lay between the germline ends. CDR1 SGDLS and CDR2 YYNGEE come from the germline V gene. The CDR3 sequence: CASGQGGHEQYF. CDR3 DNA sequence: TGTGCCAGCGGCCAGGGGGGCCACGAGCAGTACTTC.

The chain has TRBV27 and TRBJ2-1; no reliable D call. V was shortened by 5 bases and J by 3 bases, with 8 bases between the two germline ends. The germline gives CDR1 MNHEY, CDR2 SMNVEV (reference sequence). The CDR3 contains 13 residues. The CDR3 DNA sequence: TGTGCCAGCAGTACCCGGGTCTACAATGAGCAGTTCTTC. This translates into CASSTRVYNEQFF.

The rearrangement links TRBV6-4 to TRBJ2-1; 9 bases match TRBD2. Germline trimming cut 4 bases from V and 8 bases from J; bases unmatched to any gene: 6. The length of the CDR3 is 14 residues. CDR1 MRHNA and CDR2 SNTAGT come from the germline V gene. CDR3 in amino acids: CASSGGLASDEQFF. CDR3 bases: TGTGCCAGCAGTGGGGGACTAGCTAGCGATGAGCAGTTCTTC.

This clone was observed once. This chain links TRBV6-5 with TRBJ1-1; D is ambiguous. This CDR3 is 14 amino acids long. V lost 2 bases and J 1 base, leaving 8 bases between the germline ends. Germline V CDR1 and CDR2: MNHEY, SVGAGI. CDR3: CASSYRERNTEAFF. DNA for the CDR3: TGTGCCAGCAGTTACCGAGAACGGAACACTGAAGCTTTCTTT.

This clone appeared once. This chain links TRBV9 with TRBJ2-5; 10 nucleotides line up with TRBD2. Germline-derived CDR1 and CDR2 are SGDLS and YYNGEE. This CDR3 region has 16 residues. Trimming at V came to 0 bases and at J to 5 bases, leaving 7 bases not matched to a gene. CDR3 DNA: TGTGCCAGCAGCGTAGAGAGCGGGAGGGGATGGGAGACCCAGTACTTC. This sequence encodes CASSVESGRGWETQYF.

The chain recombines TRBV29-1 with TRBJ2-3, with 9 nucleotides matching TRBD2. CDR3 size: 14 residues. Germline values: CDR1 SQVTM, CDR2 ANQGSEA. Trimming removed 3 bases from V and 2 bases from J; junction bases left unmatched: 3. In nucleotides, the CDR3 is TGCAGCGTTGAGCCTAGCGGGGCCACAGATACGCAGTATTTT. It yields the protein CSVEPSGATDTQYF.

The gene calls are TRBV9 and TRBJ1-1; D might be TRBD1 (5 bases). Trimming pared 3 bases from V and 0 bases from J, leaving 6 bases between. This CDR3 spans 13 amino acids. The germline gives CDR1 SGDLS, CDR2 YYNGEE. The CDR3 DNA reads as TGTGCCAGCAGCGGGGGGGTGAACACTGAAGCTTTCTTT. Translating it yields CASSGGVNTEAFF. The complete variable domain, with remaining parts taken from reference TRBV9 and TRBJ1-1, reads DSGVTQTPKHLITATGQRVTLRCSPRSGDLSVYWYQQSLDQGLQFLIQYYNGEERAKGNILERFSAQQFPDLHSELNLSSLELGDSALYFCASSGGVNTEAFFGQGTRLTVV.

This chain uses TRBV5-1 with TRBJ1-6; 7 bases fit TRBD1. The germline CDR1 and CDR2 sequences are SGHRS and YFSETQ. V gave up 5 bases and J gave up 7 bases; unmatched junction bases: 12. The CDR3 spans 16 residues. CDR3 amino acids: CASRRLGGTANSPLHF. CDR3 in DNA: TGCGCCAGCAGACGACTGGGCGGGACAGCCAATTCACCCCTCCACTTT.

The V call is TRBV27, the J call TRBJ1-5; no firm D call. V lost 8 bases, J lost 3 bases, and 8 bases lay in between. From germline, CDR1 is MNHEY and CDR2 SMNVEV (reference sequence). The CDR3 is 12 amino acids. The CDR3 coding sequence is TGTGCCAGCGGGCAGATCAATCAGCCCCAGCATTTT. The encoded protein is CASGQINQPQHF.

This clone was counted once. The CDR3 loop reads CASSPGTSASKNIQYF. The CDR3 DNA sequence: TGTGCCAGCAGCCCTGGTACTAGCGCCTCCAAAAACATTCAGTACTTC. The chain couples TRBV7-9 to TRBJ2-4; 7 nucleotides match TRBD2. Germline CDR1 is SEHNR and CDR2 is FQNEAQ (reference sequence). The CDR3 length is 16 residues. The junction had 9 bases not matched to a gene; V was cut back by 5 bases and J by 2 bases.

The rearrangement links TRBV10-3 to TRBJ2-1, with 12 bases matching TRBD2. The germline V gene encodes CDR1 ENHRY and CDR2 SYGVKD. This CDR3 region has 15 residues. Germline trimming cut 5 bases from V and 7 bases from J; bases unmatched to any gene: 6. CDR3 loop: CAISKTSGSGNEQFF. CDR3 sequence (DNA): TGTGCCATCAGTAAGACTAGCGGGAGTGGTAATGAGCAGTTCTTC.

This clone was found once. The rearrangement joins TRBV4-1 to TRBJ1-2; D not certain. The CDR3 covers 13 residues. CDR1 and CDR2 from the germline V gene are MGHRA and YSYEKL. V lost 4 bases to trimming and J lost 8 bases, with 14 bases between them. The CDR3 is CASSPDVEEGYTF. The CDR3 region has the DNA TGCGCCAGCAGCCCGGACGTAGAAGAAGGCTACACCTTC.

The chain uses TRBV11-2 and TRBJ2-7; D perhaps matches TRBD2 (6 bases). This CDR3 spans 19 amino acids. Between the trimmed V and J ends, which lost 1 base and 4 bases, there was a span of 26 bases. Germline CDR1 is SGHAT and CDR2 is FQNNGV. CDR3 sequence (DNA): TGTGCCAGCAGCTTAGGAGGCTGGGGACGGGAGCCCACACTTTACGAGCAGTACTTC. Encoded protein: CASSLGGWGREPTLYEQYF.

This clone is labeled large. The V call is TRBV19, the J call TRBJ1-1; D ambiguous. The germline CDR1 and CDR2 sequences are LNHDA and SQIVND (reference sequence). V lost 1 base and J lost 8, with 14 bases in between. CDR3 size: 14 residues. CDR3 sequence: CASSIARGGKEAFF. The CDR3 bases are TGTGCCAGTAGTATAGCCCGCGGAGGGAAGGAAGCTTTCTTT.

The genes are TRBV7-9 and TRBJ2-5; D gene uncertain. This CDR3 has 13 amino acids. V was cut by 1 base and J by 4 bases, with 7 bases left in between. From germline, CDR1 is SEHNR and CDR2 FQNEAQ (reference sequence). CDR3 amino acids: CASSLVLTETQYF. The CDR3 coding sequence is TGTGCCAGCAGCTTAGTCCTCACAGAGACCCAGTACTTC.

This clone was observed a few times. This chain uses TRBV30 with TRBJ1-5, with D perhaps TRBD1 (6 bases). Germline CDR1 reads GTSNPN; CDR2 reads SVGIG (reference sequence). Deletions cut 3 bases from V and 8 bases from J, with 14 bases between. This CDR3 has 13 residues. The CDR3 coding sequence is TGTGCCTGGAGGGGACATGGTGGGGAGCCCCAGCATTTT. Translated: CAWRGHGGEPQHF.